This T cell receptor beta chain was captured by sequencing in a study of identical twins. Study outcomes and limitations: For out-of-frame beta sequences, excess twin sharing was weaker.

This clonotype was seen a few times. Its antigen is not known. TCRdb passed the 5' RACE reads through MiXCR, listing each CDR3 protein once. The sample yields roughly 250,000 distinct CDR3 sequences, 6% to 8.5% seen once. In every case, the donor was a healthy Caucasian. The CDR3 has 14 amino acids. The germline V gene encodes CDR1 SGHVS and CDR2 FNYEAQ. With V trimmed by 4 bases and J by 6 bases, 6 bases remained unmatched. These same records also appear under a second study, on yellow fever vaccine responses in identical twins.

The chain links TRBV7-6 to TRBJ2-1; 7 positions agree with TRBD1. The sequence came from a woman younger than 35 in good health. Material for sequencing was CD8+ T cells sorted from blood. In nucleotides, the CDR3 is TGTGCCAGCAGCTCCCGGACAGGAGGCAATGAGCAGTTCTTC. Amino acid sequence: CASSSRTGGNEQFF.